The sequence of this T cell receptor beta chain was determined in a study of beta chain features in type 1 diabetes. Study-wide points: Patients with type 1 diabetes showed fewer VDJ junction insertions and more deletions. Healthy donors had naive, central memory and Treg TCRB repertoires that appeared less similar than those seen among patients. Across all four CD4+ subsets, people with type 1 diabetes showed modestly shorter TCRB CDR3s.

Sequenced material consisted of expressed TCRB transcripts (all of the isolated RNA was reverse transcribed). Measured with immunoSEQ multiplex PCR; TCRdb has only the in-frame clones, and not every one. Among 250,000 to 300,000 clones, 24% were seen once, and the ten largest hold 0.012%. In its sample, this clone was seen a few times. Its target is unknown. The ends were cut back, 3 bases at V and 1 base at J, with 11 bases in the middle. The germline gives CDR1 SGHRS, CDR2 YFSETQ. CDR3 length: 16 residues. The TCR comes from a young woman with type 1 diabetes. Source material: naive CD4+ T cells from blood. J is TRBJ2-6 and V is TRBV5-1; maybe TRBD2 (5 bases). Here the CDR3 reads CASSSPGKSGANVLTF. CDR3 nucleotide sequence: TGCGCCAGCAGCTCGCCGGGGAAGTCTGGGGCCAACGTCCTGACTTTC.